This T cell receptor beta chain was sequenced in a study of human CD8 memory T cell subsets. UMI-labeled 5' RACE was used, and it produced the TCR beta libraries. TCRdb reprocessed the 5' RACE reads, keeping one entry per CDR3 protein, no DNA. The sample table includes some 11,000 distinct CDR3 sequences. Germline loops: CDR1 SGHAT, CDR2 FQNNGV. The CDR3 has 15 amino acids. The chain has TRBV11-2 and TRBJ2-1; TCRdb's D call, TRBD2, is unchecked because there is no DNA. The sequence was collected from a human donor in good health. Sequenced sample: CD8+ stem-like memory T cells (TSCM and TCM) sorted from PBMCs. As to subset: stem-like memory CD8 T cells (TSTEM), CCR7+ PD-1- TIGIT-. The CDR3 sequence is CASGHRAGGYNEQFF.